These 26 T cell receptor beta chains originate from one sample sequenced in a study of OX40 agonist ivuxolimab in advanced cancers. Profiled with immunoSEQ multiplex PCR; TCRdb holds only in-frame clones, not every one. Among about 98,000 clones listed, around 90% were seen once. The sequences come from CD4+ or CD8+ T cells sorted from blood, collected in a trial of the OX40 agonist ivuxolimab. These receptors were taken from an adult with an advanced solid tumor such as melanoma, head and neck, liver or kidney cancer.

The V and J genes are TRBV15 and TRBJ2-7; the D is unclear. The V end was cut by 0 bases, the J end by 3 bases, with 6 bases between. This CDR3 spans 13 amino acids. Germline CDR1 is LNHNV and CDR2 is YYDKDF (reference sequence). As DNA, the CDR3 is TGTGCCACCAGCAGAGAAGATCGCTACGAGCAGTACTTC. Protein product: CATSREDRYEQYF.

The chain employs TRBV9 and TRBJ2-7; D is undetermined. The germline gives CDR1 SGDLS, CDR2 YYNGEE. With 0 bases removed from V and 4 bases from J, the gap between germline ends came to 14 bases. The CDR3 spans 15 residues. CDR3: CASSVATAPFYEQYF. The CDR3 DNA reads as TGTGCCAGCAGCGTAGCGACGGCCCCTTTTTACGAGCAGTACTTC.

The chain recombines TRBV4-1 with TRBJ1-1; D remains ambiguous. Germline V lookup: CDR1 MGHRA, CDR2 YSYEKL. Trimming took 3 bases from V and 0 from J, leaving 5 bases between them. The CDR3 runs 13 residues. This CDR3 is CASSHNLNTEAFF. DNA of the CDR3: TGCGCCAGCAGCCATAACTTGAACACTGAAGCTTTCTTT.

V usage is TRBV7-9 and J usage is TRBJ1-1; D unclear. The CDR3 contains 13 residues. V shed 5 bases and J shed 4 bases, with 11 bases lying between them. Germline CDR1 is SEHNR and CDR2 is FQNEAQ (reference sequence). CDR3 in DNA: TGTGCCAGCAGCCGACCGGAGGGCACTGAAGCTTTCTTT. The encoded protein is CASSRPEGTEAFF.

The chain joins TRBV5-5 to TRBJ1-4; TRBD1 is a possible D gene (5 bases). Trimming pared 3 bases from V and 8 bases from J, leaving 23 bases between. This CDR3 has 17 amino acids. Germline V CDR1 and CDR2: SGHKS, YYEKEE (reference sequence). The DNA for the CDR3 is TGTGCCAGCAGCTCTTCTCTCACAGGAACCTTGCGCGAAAAACTGTTTTTT. It translates to CASSSSLTGTLREKLFF.

This clone appeared once. One end of the junction varies from germline; a read error may be responsible. V usage is TRBV6-5 and J usage is TRBJ1-2, with unresolved D. There are 14 residues in the CDR3. Germline V gives CDR1 MNHEY, CDR2 SVGAGI. The CDR3 DNA is TGTACCAGCAGTTACTCGAGGGCGAACTATGGCTACACCTTC. Translating gives CTSSYSRANYGYTF.

This chain uses TRBV10-2 with TRBJ2-1; tentative D call: TRBD2 (5 bases). The CDR3 covers 13 residues. V dropped 4 bases and J dropped 7 bases, with 11 bases sitting between them. Germline loops: CDR1 WSHSY, CDR2 SAAADI. CDR3 DNA sequence: TGCGCCAGCAGTGGTGCTAGCTTTAATGAGCAGTTCTTC. Amino acid sequence: CASSGASFNEQFF.

The chain employs TRBV4-2 and TRBJ2-5, with 8 bases matching TRBD2. This CDR3 comprises 15 residues. Germline V CDR1 and CDR2: LGHNA, YNFKEQ. J was trimmed by 4 bases and V by 3 bases; bases with no gene match: 7. DNA of the CDR3: TGTGCCAGCAGCCACCCGGGGGGGGAGGGAGAGACCCAGTACTTC. It encodes CASSHPGGEGETQYF.

The V call is TRBV7-3, the J call TRBJ1-2; D perhaps matches TRBD1 (5 bases). CDR1 and CDR2 (germline): SGHTA, FQGTGA. This CDR3 comprises 13 residues. V lost 5 bases and J 5 bases, leaving 12 bases between the germline ends. The CDR3 region is CASSPDRSYGYTF. The CDR3 DNA sequence: TGTGCCAGCAGCCCAGACAGATCGTATGGCTACACCTTC. Based on the CDR3 plus reference TRBV7-3 and TRBJ1-2, the full variable domain is GAGVSQTPSNKVTEKGKYVELRCDPISGHTALYWYRQSLGQGPEFLIYFQGTGAADDSGLPNDRFFAVRPEGSVSTLKIQRTERGDSAVYLCASSPDRSYGYTFGSGTRLTVV.

This clone was seen a few times. The chain uses TRBV7-8 and TRBJ1-4, with TRBD1 as a possible D gene (5 bases). The CDR3 extends over 14 amino acids. Germline V lookup: CDR1 SGHVS, CDR2 FQNEAQ. V lost 6 bases to trimming and J lost 2 bases, with 10 bases between them. The CDR3 loop reads CASSQGPTNEKLFF. DNA of the CDR3: TGTGCCAGCAGTCAGGGCCCGACTAATGAAAAACTGTTTTTT.

The rearrangement links TRBV6-6 to TRBJ1-1; D gene ambiguous. The V end was cut by 7 bases, the J end by 5 bases, with 14 bases between. Germline CDR1 is MNHNY and CDR2 is SVGAGI (reference sequence). CDR3 length: 13 amino acids. In DNA, the CDR3 is TGTGCCAGCACTGGGCTGTCGTGGACTGAAGCTTTCTTT. Encoded protein: CASTGLSWTEAFF.

This chain connects TRBV7-9 to TRBJ2-7; possibly TRBD1 for D (5 bases). The CDR3 has 16 residues. The ends were cut back, 1 base at V and 3 bases at J, with 16 bases in the middle. Per germline, CDR1 SEHNR and CDR2 FQNEAQ (reference sequence). CDR3 loop: CASSLGRQPGIYEQYF. CDR3 sequence (DNA): TGTGCCAGCAGCTTAGGGAGACAGCCTGGGATCTACGAGCAGTACTTC.

This clone was counted only a few times. This sample includes further DNA sequences coding for the same CDR3. The V gene is TRBV29-1, the J gene TRBJ1-1; possible D gene TRBD1, 5 bases. The CDR3 is made up of 11 amino acids. Germline V CDR1 and CDR2: SQVTM, ANQGSEA. V lost 6 bases and J 1 base, leaving 6 bases between the germline ends. For the CDR3, the DNA is TGCAGCGTGGGACGGAACACTGAAGCTTTCTTT. Residues: CSVGRNTEAFF.

CDR3 amino acids: CASSPGYQETQYF. The CDR3 DNA reads as TGTGCCAGCTCACCGGGGTACCAAGAGACCCAGTACTTC. The chain uses TRBV18 and TRBJ2-5, with D hard to call. CDR3 size: 13 residues. Trimming stripped 3 bases from V and 0 bases from J, with 5 bases between. Germline lookup yields CDR1 KGHSH and CDR2 LQKENI.

The chain couples TRBV19 to TRBJ1-1; no clear D. The V end lost 3 bases, the J end lost 5 bases, and 13 bases lay between the germline ends. CDR1 is LNHDA, CDR2 SQIVND, per germline (reference sequence). CDR3 length: 14 amino acids. CDR3 in DNA: TGTGCCAGTAGTATCGATACAACGGGGACTGAAGCTTTCTTT. Translated, it gives CASSIDTTGTEAFF.

This chain uses TRBV2 with TRBJ2-2; 7 bases map to TRBD1. The CDR3 length is 15 residues. Germline V gene lookup returns CDR1 SNHLY and CDR2 FYNNEI. The V segment lost 5 bases and the J segment 0 bases; nucleotides outside the gene matches: 3. CDR3 DNA sequence: TGTGCCAGCAGTCGGGACAGAGCGAACACCGGGGAGCTGTTTTTT. Translated: CASSRDRANTGELFF.

The CDR3 loop reads CASSPGLVGGYEQYF. CDR3 DNA sequence: TGTGCCAGCAGCCCGGGACTAGTGGGGGGCTACGAGCAGTACTTC. V is TRBV7-2 and J is TRBJ2-7, with TRBD2 matching over 8 bases. V trimming: 5 bases; J trimming: 3 bases; junction bases outside the gene matches: 9. In germline, CDR1 is SGHTA, CDR2 FQGNSA. This CDR3 is 15 amino acids long.

This rearrangement joins TRBV10-3 to TRBJ2-1; no clear D. The CDR3 contains 14 residues. Germline V gene lookup returns CDR1 ENHRY and CDR2 SYGVKD. Trimming shortened V by 4 bases and J by 4 bases, and 11 bases separated the two germline ends. The CDR3 spells CAISAMDGYNEQFF. The CDR3 coding sequence is TGTGCCATCAGTGCGATGGACGGTTACAATGAGCAGTTCTTC.

The chain links TRBV18 to TRBJ2-7; D gene unclear. The CDR3 consists of 15 residues. V lost 0 bases to trimming and J lost 2 bases, with 11 bases between them. The germline CDR1 and CDR2 sequences are KGHSH and LQKENI. The CDR3 region has the DNA TGTGCCAGCTCACCACCGCCCAGCTCGCCCTACGAGCAGTACTTC. Translation gives CASSPPPSSPYEQYF. Looking up the rest from reference TRBV18 and TRBJ2-7 gives the full variable domain: NAGVMQNPRHLVRRRGQEARLRCSPMKGHSHVYWYRQLPEEGLKFMVYLQKENIIDESGMPKERFSAEFPKEGPSILRIQQVVRGDSAAYFCASSPPPSSPYEQYFGPGTRLTVT.

CDR3 sequence: CASSFQLVNQPQHF. The CDR3 DNA sequence: TGTGCCAGCAGCTTTCAATTGGTGAATCAGCCCCAGCATTTT. The rearrangement joins TRBV7-2 to TRBJ1-5; D remains ambiguous. Trimming took off 3 bases at V and 4 bases at J, with 10 bases between the two ends. Germline CDR1 and CDR2: SGHTA and FQGNSA. The CDR3 sequence is 14 residues long.

For the CDR3, the DNA is TGTGCCATCCGAATCTCGACAGGGGGCGCCGAAAAACTGTTTTTT. Translating it yields CAIRISTGGAEKLFF. The V call is TRBV28, the J call TRBJ1-4; 10 bases are shared with TRBD1. Trimming cost V 10 bases and J 8 bases; bases outside gene matches: 13. This CDR3 spans 15 amino acids. Germline V gene sequence: CDR1 MDHEN, CDR2 SYDVKM.

The CDR3 DNA sequence: TGTGCCAGCAGCCCCTCTACAGGGGCCAACCATCAGCCCCAGCATTTT. As protein: CASSPSTGANHQPQHF. The chain couples TRBV6-6 to TRBJ1-5, with 7 bases lining up with TRBD1. CDR1 is MNHNY, CDR2 SVGAGI, per germline (reference sequence). The trim removed 6 bases at V and 5 bases at J, leaving 13 bases unmatched. The CDR3 spans 16 residues.

About this clone itself: Within the sample, other DNA sequences also encode this same CDR3. V usage is TRBV2 and J usage is TRBJ2-7; D is unresolved. V was trimmed by 7 bases and J by 4 bases, leaving 14 bases between them. The CDR3 totals 13 residues. The germline V gene has CDR1 SNHLY and CDR2 FYNNEI. CDR3 amino acids: CASTRTSRYEQYF. CDR3 DNA: TGTGCCAGCACCCGGACCTCCCGGTACGAGCAGTACTTC.

The chain joins TRBV6-5 to TRBJ2-7, with D possibly being TRBD1 or TRBD2 (6 bases each). V lost 6 bases, J lost 4 bases, and 13 bases lay in between. Germline assignment: CDR1 MNHEY and CDR2 SVGAGI. The CDR3 covers 13 residues. The CDR3 sequence: CASSQGGNYEQYF. The CDR3 region has the DNA TGTGCCAGCAGCCAAGGGGGGAATTACGAGCAGTACTTC.

The chain has TRBV9 and TRBJ2-3; no reliable D call. The CDR3 is made up of 14 amino acids. Germline V gene lookup returns CDR1 SGDLS and CDR2 YYNGEE. The V and J ends lost 3 bases and 9 bases respectively, with 17 bases between them. The CDR3 sequence: CASSARPDTGTQYF. The CDR3 DNA reads TGTGCCAGCAGCGCGAGGCCCGACACCGGGACGCAGTATTTT. Full variable domain (missing parts from reference TRBV9 and TRBJ2-3): DSGVTQTPKHLITATGQRVTLRCSPRSGDLSVYWYQQSLDQGLQFLIQYYNGEERAKGNILERFSAQQFPDLHSELNLSSLELGDSALYFCASSARPDTGTQYFGPGTRLTVL.

The chain employs TRBV7-2 and TRBJ2-3; D is possibly TRBD1 (5 bases). Germline CDR1 and CDR2: SGHTA and FQGNSA. The CDR3 loop spans 14 amino acids. Between the trimmed V and J ends, which lost 5 bases and 2 bases, there was a span of 11 bases. Here the CDR3 DNA reads TGTGCCAGCAGCACCCGACAGCCCACAGATACGCAGTATTTT. It encodes CASSTRQPTDTQYF.